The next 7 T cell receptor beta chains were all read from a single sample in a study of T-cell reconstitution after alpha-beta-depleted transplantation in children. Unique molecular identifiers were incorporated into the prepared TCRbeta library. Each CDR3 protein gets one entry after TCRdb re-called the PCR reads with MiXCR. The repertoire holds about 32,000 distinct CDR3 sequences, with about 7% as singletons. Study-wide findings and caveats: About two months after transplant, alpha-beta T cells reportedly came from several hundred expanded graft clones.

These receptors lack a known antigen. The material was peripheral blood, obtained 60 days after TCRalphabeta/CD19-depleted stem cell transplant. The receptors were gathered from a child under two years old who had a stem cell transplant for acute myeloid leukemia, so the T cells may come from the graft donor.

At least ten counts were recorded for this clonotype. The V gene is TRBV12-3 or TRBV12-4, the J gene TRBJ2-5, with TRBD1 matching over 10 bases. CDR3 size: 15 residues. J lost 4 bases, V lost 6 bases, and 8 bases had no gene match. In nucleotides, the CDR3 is TGTGCCAGCAGCCCCGGGACAGGGGCAGGAGAGACCCAGTACTTC. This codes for CASSPGTGAGETQYF.

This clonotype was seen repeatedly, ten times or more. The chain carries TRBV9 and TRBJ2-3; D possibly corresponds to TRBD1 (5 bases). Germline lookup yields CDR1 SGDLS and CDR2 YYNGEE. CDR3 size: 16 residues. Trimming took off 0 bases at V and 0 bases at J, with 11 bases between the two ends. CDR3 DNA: TGTGCCAGCAGCGTAGAGCAGGGATGGAGCACAGATACGCAGTATTTT. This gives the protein CASSVEQGWSTDTQYF.

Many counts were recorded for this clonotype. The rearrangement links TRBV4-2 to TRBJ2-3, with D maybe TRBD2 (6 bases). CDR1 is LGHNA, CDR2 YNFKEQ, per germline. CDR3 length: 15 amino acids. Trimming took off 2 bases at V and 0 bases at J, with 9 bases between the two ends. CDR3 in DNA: TGTGCCAGCAGCCAACGACTAGTAAGCACAGATACGCAGTATTTT. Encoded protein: CASSQRLVSTDTQYF.

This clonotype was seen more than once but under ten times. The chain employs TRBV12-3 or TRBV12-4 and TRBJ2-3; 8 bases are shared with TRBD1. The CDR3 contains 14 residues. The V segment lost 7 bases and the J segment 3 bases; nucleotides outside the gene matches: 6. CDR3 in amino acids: CASTLDRGTDTQYF. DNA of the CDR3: TGTGCCAGCACCCTTGACAGGGGAACAGATACGCAGTATTTT.

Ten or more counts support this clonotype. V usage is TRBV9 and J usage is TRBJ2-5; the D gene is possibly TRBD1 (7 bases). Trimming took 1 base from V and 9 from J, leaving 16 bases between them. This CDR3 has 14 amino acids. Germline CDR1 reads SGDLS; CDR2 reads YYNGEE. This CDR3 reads CASSVHRGPGAQYF. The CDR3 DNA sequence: TGTGCCAGCAGCGTACACAGGGGCCCGGGGGCCCAGTACTTC.

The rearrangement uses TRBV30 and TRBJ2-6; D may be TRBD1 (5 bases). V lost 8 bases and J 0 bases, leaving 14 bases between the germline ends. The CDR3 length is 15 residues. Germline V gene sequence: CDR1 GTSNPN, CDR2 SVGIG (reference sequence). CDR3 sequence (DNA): TGTGCCCTGTCACAAGGGGTCTCTGGGGCCAACGTCCTGACTTTC. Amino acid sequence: CALSQGVSGANVLTF.

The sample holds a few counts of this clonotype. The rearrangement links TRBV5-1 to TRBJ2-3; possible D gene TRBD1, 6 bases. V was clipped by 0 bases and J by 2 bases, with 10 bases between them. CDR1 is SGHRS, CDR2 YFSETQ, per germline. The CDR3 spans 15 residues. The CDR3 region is CASSLEGVNTDTQYF. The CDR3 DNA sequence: TGCGCCAGCAGCTTGGAGGGGGTTAACACAGATACGCAGTATTTT. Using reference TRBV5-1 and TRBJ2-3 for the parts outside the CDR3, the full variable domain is KAGVTQTPRYLIKTRGQQVTLSCSPISGHRSVSWYQQTPGQGLQFLFEYFSETQRNKGNFPGRFSGRQFSNSRSEMNVSTLELGDSALYLCASSLEGVNTDTQYFGPGTRLTVL.